This TCR beta chain is drawn from a study of CD8+ T cells in alopecia areata. The overall study: Tofacitinib treatment spanned 6 to 18 months, with 6 months off drug afterward. Points from the study as a whole: Lesional scalp exceeded normal scalp in clonality, especially in alopecia totalis/universalis. Among patients, TCR sharing was less clear than in mice, a difference possibly due in part to HLA diversity in the patient population.

Treatment denoted: oral pan-JAK inhibitor, 5-10 mg twice daily. From alopecia areata patients, lesional scalp punch biopsies and peripheral blood were collected. Trimming at V came to 4 bases and at J to 9 bases, leaving 5 bases not matched to a gene. Germline CDR1 is MNHEY and CDR2 is SVGAGI. The CDR3 is 12 amino acids. Sequencing relied on a cDNA template that was reverse transcribed from extracted RNA. Only in-frame clones appear in the TCRdb table, and some are missing; sequencing was by immunoSEQ multiplex PCR. The repertoire holds approximately 200,000 clones, with 50% to 60% as singletons. In the case of this clone: Antigen specificity is unknown.

This chain joins TRBV6-5 and TRBJ2-7; 8 nucleotides line up with TRBD1. This TCR derives from a human donor with alopecia areata. Material: CD4+ T cells sorted from blood, obtained at week 4, from a patient treated with tofacitinib. DNA of the CDR3: TGTGCCAGCAGTTGGGACAGGCGATTGCAGTACTTC. Translated, it gives CASSWDRRLQYF.